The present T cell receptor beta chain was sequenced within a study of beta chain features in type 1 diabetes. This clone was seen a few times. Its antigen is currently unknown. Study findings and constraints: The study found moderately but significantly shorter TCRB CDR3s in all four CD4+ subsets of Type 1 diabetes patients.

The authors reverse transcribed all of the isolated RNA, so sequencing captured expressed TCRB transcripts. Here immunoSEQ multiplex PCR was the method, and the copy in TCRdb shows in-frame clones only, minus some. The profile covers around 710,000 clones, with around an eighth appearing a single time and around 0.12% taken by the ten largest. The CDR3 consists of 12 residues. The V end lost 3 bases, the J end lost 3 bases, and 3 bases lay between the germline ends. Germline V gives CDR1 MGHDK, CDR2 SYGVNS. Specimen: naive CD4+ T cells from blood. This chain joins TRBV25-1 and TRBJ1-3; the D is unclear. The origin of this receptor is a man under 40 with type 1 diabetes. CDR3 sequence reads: CASSDFGNTIYF. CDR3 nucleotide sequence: TGTGCCAGCAGTGATTTTGGAAACACCATATATTTT.